The T cell receptor beta chain described here comes from a study of OX40 agonist ivuxolimab in advanced cancers. For the study in its entirety: Ivuxolimab was a fully human IgG2 agonistic monoclonal antibody targeting the costimulatory receptor OX40 (CD134). In the dose-escalation cohort, 70% to 85% of patients were male, and the mean age was around 60 years, with a range of about 20 to 79. Patients were allowed to have had prior anti-PD-1, anti-PD-L1 or anti-CTLA-4 therapy, and around 37% of the dose-escalation patients had previously received checkpoint inhibitors. Intravenous ivuxolimab was administered to patients every 2 weeks at six dose levels: 0.01, 0.1, 0.3, 1.5, 3 and 10 mg/kg. The monotherapy dose-escalation portion (N of about 47 patients) of the phase I ivuxolimab trial is reported in the paper. The point of sequencing TCRbeta in the periphery was to test whether ivuxolimab changed TCR sequence diversity and drove clonal T-cell expansion. Of the roughly 51 patients in dose escalation, 19 had hepatocellular carcinoma, some 15 had melanoma, 9 had renal cell carcinoma and 9 had head and neck cancer. Partial responses occurred in three dose-escalation patients, of whom one had hepatocellular carcinoma and two had cutaneous melanoma. On the study overall, not on this receptor specifically: Clonal expansion of both CD4+ and CD8+ blood T cells was observed from baseline to week 6 at doses 0.1 to 3.0 mg/kg. In the 0.1-3.0 mg/kg groups, partial responders had among the lowest normalized peripheral clonal expansion, particularly in CD8+ T cells. Which antigens the clonally expanded peripheral T cells were specific for was not determined. After ivuxolimab, expanded clones were on average more numerous among CD8+ T cells than among CD4+ T cells. Low levels of normalized T-cell clonal expansion were also seen in some patients who did not respond.

A remark on this clone: Its binding antigen is unknown. No base quality information exists; no much larger clone differs at one position.

For sequencing of the TCRbeta CDR3 region, genomic DNA was extracted from the sorted cells. TCRbeta CDR3 regions were sequenced using the immunoSEQ Assay. The clones in this table, taken by TCRdb from immuneACCESS, are in-frame only. Not every clone is retained; where verified, under half of the shortfall comes from an unresolved V gene, and the cause of the rest is unknown. In this sample the table shows 50,000 to 75,000 clones, roughly 85% of which occur a single time. The top ten clonotypes cover less than 0.75% of the sample. Patients with autoimmune disease history or receiving systemic immunosuppression were excluded from the trial. Peripheral blood for TCR sequencing was collected from all dose cohorts at baseline, on cycle 4 day 1, and on cycle 7 day 1. Samples were obtained from an open-label, multicenter, first-in-human phase I dose-escalation trial of ivuxolimab. The trial enrolled adults with locally advanced or metastatic head and neck squamous cell, hepatocellular, melanoma or renal cell carcinoma. CD4+ and CD8+ T cells were sorted separately from peripheral blood before TCR sequencing.

CDR1 is given as SGHRS and CDR2 as YFSETQ, both from the germline V gene. The V and J ends are trimmed by 0 bases and 0 bases, leaving 10 bases between them. The CDR3, cysteine through phenylalanine, is 16 amino acids long. Kept here is only the CDR3 DNA, which spans 48 bases and is read in frame from base 1. The chain is encoded by TRBV5-1 joined to TRBJ1-3, with no confident D gene call. The specimen comprised CD4+ or CD8+ T cells sorted from blood, sampled in a trial of the OX40 agonist ivuxolimab. This clonotype was obtained from an adult with an advanced solid tumor such as melanoma, head and neck, liver or kidney cancer. The CDR3 here reads CASSLGHSISGNTIYF. The bases read TGCGCCAGCAGCTTGGGGCACTCTATCTCTGGAAACACCATATATTTT.